These T cell receptor beta chains were read from a single sample in a study of CXCR3-negative and CXCR3-positive naive CD8 T cells. For each CDR3 protein, TCRdb gives one entry from its re-call of the 5' RACE reads, without DNA. Its table records around 81,000 distinct CDR3 sequences. Material: naive CXCR3- CD8+ T cells from blood. These receptors were collected from a human donor in good health. Some clones in this sample may be carry-over from other donors' samples. Both conserved end residues are part of each CDR3.

V gene: TRBV7-8
J gene: TRBJ2-1
CDR3 protein: CASSLVRVGGETYNEQFF

V gene: TRBV5-1
J gene: TRBJ2-5
CDR3 protein: CASSFPGAPETQYF

V gene: TRBV29-1
J gene: TRBJ2-5
CDR3 protein: CSVEDIGVLETQYF

V gene: TRBV12-5
J gene: TRBJ1-2
CDR3 protein: CASVTGANGYTF

V gene: TRBV6-2/TRBV6-3
J gene: TRBJ2-7
CDR3 protein: CASSPFAGDSSYEQYF

V gene: TRBV12-3/TRBV12-4
J gene: TRBJ2-1
CDR3 protein: CASSLRGSDPNEQFF

V gene: TRBV28
J gene: TRBJ2-3
CDR3 protein: CASSFRPDRVRTDTQYF

V gene: TRBV29-1
J gene: TRBJ2-7
CDR3 protein: CSGKTSGHTYEQYF

V gene: TRBV5-1
J gene: TRBJ1-5
CDR3 protein: CASSNRDRVREQPQHF

V gene: TRBV5-1
J gene: TRBJ2-1
CDR3 protein: CASSLGQGANEQFF

V gene: TRBV29-1
J gene: TRBJ1-2
CDR3 protein: CSVEDWTGVRGDYGYTF

V gene: TRBV28
J gene: TRBJ2-7
CDR3 protein: CASSFLTSGGSYEQYF

V gene: TRBV6-5
J gene: TRBJ1-4
CDR3 protein: CASSSPRTGTNEKLFF

V gene: TRBV27
J gene: TRBJ2-5
CDR3 protein: CASRTGVAPQETQYF

V gene: TRBV6-2/TRBV6-3
J gene: TRBJ1-1
CDR3 protein: CASSLHGITRNTEAFF

V gene: TRBV10-3
J gene: TRBJ2-7
CDR3 protein: CAISEVREYEQYF

V gene: TRBV10-2
J gene: TRBJ1-1
CDR3 protein: CASSATENNEAFF

V gene: TRBV5-5
J gene: TRBJ2-7
CDR3 protein: CASSGLRGSNEQYF

V gene: TRBV29-1
J gene: TRBJ2-7
CDR3 protein: CSVVGDYEQYF

V gene: TRBV7-9
J gene: TRBJ2-7
CDR3 protein: CASSRVKGTDVSYEQYF

V gene: TRBV19
J gene: TRBJ1-1
CDR3 protein: CASTVSGVNTEAFF

V gene: TRBV30
J gene: TRBJ2-2
CDR3 protein: CAWSLVGGELFF

V gene: TRBV10-3
J gene: TRBJ2-1
CDR3 protein: CAISESKGGYNEQFF

V gene: TRBV11-3
J gene: TRBJ2-1
CDR3 protein: CASSPGDYSYNEQFF

V gene: TRBV11-2
J gene: TRBJ2-7
CDR3 protein: CASSTSAYEQYF

V gene: TRBV7-9
J gene: TRBJ2-5
CDR3 protein: CASSSSGEIQETQYF

V gene: TRBV6-5
J gene: TRBJ2-1
CDR3 protein: CASSYFLGGGSYNEQFF